The 16 T cell receptor beta chains reported below all come from one sample, sequenced in a study of T cell responses to AZD1222 COVID-19 vaccine (dated by TCRdb to the early 2020s). The library was produced with the immunoSEQ multiplex PCR assay. TCRdb's version of the immuneACCESS table is confined to in-frame rearrangements and falls short of the full clone set. An unresolved V gene accounts for under half of the shortfall where checked; the remainder is of unknown origin. Within this sample are about 170,000 clones, with more than 85% of them counted one time only. About 3.9% of the sample lies in the top ten. Per the publication, the time point label means: baseline before first vaccination. The sequenced sample was peripheral blood, obtained on day 0 of AZD1222 vaccination. These receptor sequences come from an adult in good health.

V usage is TRBV29-1 and J usage is TRBJ1-1; TRBD1 agrees at 9 bases. With 4 bases clipped from V and 10 bases from J, the junction kept 4 bases outside the gene matches. Germline V gives CDR1 SQVTM, CDR2 ANQGSEA. This CDR3 contains 11 residues. CDR3 coding DNA: TGCAGCGTTGGACAGGGGGTACGAGCTTTCTTT. Protein: CSVGQGVRAFF.

V is TRBV11-3 and J is TRBJ2-1, with 7 nucleotides matching TRBD2. CDR1 SGHNT and CDR2 YENEEA come from the germline V gene. The CDR3 length is 14 residues. V shed 5 bases and J 12 bases; nucleotides not matched to a gene: 13. CDR3: CASSPERASGRQFF. CDR3 coding DNA: TGTGCCAGCAGCCCCGAAAGGGCTAGCGGCCGGCAGTTCTTC.

The chain carries TRBV19 and TRBJ1-1; 7 bases are shared with TRBD1. CDR3 size: 14 residues. Germline values: CDR1 LNHDA, CDR2 SQIVND (reference sequence). V gave up 8 bases and J gave up 8 bases; unmatched junction bases: 14. The CDR3: CASRQSYDREEAFF. DNA for the CDR3: TGTGCCAGTCGACAATCATACGACAGGGAGGAAGCTTTCTTT.

The chain links TRBV3-1 (or the pseudogene TRBV3-2) to TRBJ1-1; D ambiguous. The germline V gene encodes CDR1 LGHDT and CDR2 YNNKEL (reference sequence). The CDR3 is 15 residues long. Trimming removed 3 bases from V and 8 bases from J, with 19 bases in between. The CDR3 sequence is CASSQEGSYAAEAFF. DNA for the CDR3: TGTGCCAGCAGCCAGGAGGGCTCGTATGCTGCGGAAGCTTTCTTT.

This clone appeared a few times. The chain links TRBV18 to TRBJ2-1; D is unresolved. CDR1 is KGHSH, CDR2 LQKENI, per germline. Trimming took off 6 bases at V and 6 bases at J, with 9 bases between the two ends. This CDR3 region has 12 residues. This chain's CDR3 is CASSLSRNEQFF. The CDR3 DNA reads as TGTGCCAGCTCTCTTAGCCGCAATGAGCAGTTCTTC.

CDR3: CAISTGTGVTEAFF. CDR3 DNA: TGTGCCATCAGTACCGGGACAGGGGTTACTGAAGCTTTCTTT. This chain links TRBV10-3 with TRBJ1-1; 10 bases map to TRBD1. The J segment lost 5 bases and the V segment lost 5 bases, leaving 5 bases of the junction unmatched. Looked up from germline, CDR1 is ENHRY and CDR2 is SYGVKD. The CDR3 has 14 residues.

V usage is TRBV9 and J usage is TRBJ1-4, with D unclear. V lost 0 bases and J lost 12, with 12 bases in between. Germline assignment: CDR1 SGDLS and CDR2 YYNGEE. There are 13 residues in the CDR3. CDR3 residues: CASSVVEDVELFF. The CDR3 region has the DNA TGTGCCAGCAGCGTAGTTGAGGACGTAGAACTGTTTTTT.

The chain couples TRBV19 to TRBJ1-5; TRBD1 aligns across 7 bases. Germline lookup yields CDR1 LNHDA and CDR2 SQIVND (reference sequence). J gave up 7 bases and V 10 bases, and 16 bases lay outside the gene matches. This CDR3 is 15 amino acids long. The CDR3 region is CATSSHRGAGQPQHF. The CDR3 DNA sequence: TGTGCCACCTCGTCCCACAGGGGCGCCGGGCAGCCCCAGCATTTT.

V usage is TRBV5-1 and J usage is TRBJ1-5; 9 nucleotides match TRBD1. CDR1 SGHRS and CDR2 YFSETQ come from the germline V gene. The CDR3 loop spans 15 amino acids. V was clipped by 0 bases and J by 2 bases; unmatched bases: 0. The CDR3 loop reads CASSLGTGGNQPQHF. In DNA, the CDR3 is TGCGCCAGCAGCTTGGGGACAGGGGGCAATCAGCCCCAGCATTTT.

The gene calls are TRBV10-2 and TRBJ1-2, with D perhaps TRBD1 (6 bases). Looked up from germline, CDR1 is WSHSY and CDR2 is SAAADI. V lost 4 bases, J lost 10 bases, and 13 bases lay in between. CDR3 length: 12 residues. The chain's CDR3 is CASSGGAKDYTF. The CDR3 DNA follows: TGCGCCAGCAGTGGGGGGGCGAAGGACTACACCTTC.

The chain links TRBV27 to TRBJ2-3; 11 bases fit TRBD2. V dropped 7 bases and J dropped 3; count of bases not matched to a gene: 6. CDR3 length: 15 amino acids. Germline V gene lookup returns CDR1 MNHEY and CDR2 SMNVEV (reference sequence). CDR3 residues: CASTPWTSGTDTQYF. The CDR3 nucleotides are TGTGCCAGCACCCCGTGGACTAGCGGGACAGATACGCAGTATTTT.

V and J are TRBV28 and TRBJ2-7, with D possibly TRBD2 on 5 matching bases. The CDR3 is 13 residues long. CDR1 MDHEN and CDR2 SYDVKM come from the germline V gene. The V and J ends lost 7 bases and 1 base respectively, with 11 bases between them. The CDR3 DNA follows: TGTGCCAGCACGACAACGGGGTCCTACGAGCAGTACTTC. Amino acids: CASTTTGSYEQYF.

This chain joins TRBV11-2 and TRBJ1-4; D is ambiguous. The CDR3 totals 13 residues. With 6 bases removed from V and 6 bases from J, the gap between germline ends came to 11 bases. The germline gives CDR1 SGHAT, CDR2 FQNNGV. CDR3 bases: TGTGCCAGCAGAACGCAACCTCATGAAAAACTGTTTTTT. This translates into CASRTQPHEKLFF.

The chain recombines TRBV15 with TRBJ2-1; D is unclear. Trimming cost V 0 bases and J 8 bases, with 8 bases left between them. Germline V gives CDR1 LNHNV, CDR2 YYDKDF (reference sequence). The CDR3 has 13 amino acids. CDR3 sequence: CATSRDGGHEQFF. Written as DNA, the CDR3 is TGTGCCACCAGCAGAGATGGCGGCCATGAGCAGTTCTTC.

The chain uses TRBV29-1 and TRBJ1-1; D gene ambiguous. With 6 bases removed from V and 9 bases from J, the gap between germline ends came to 17 bases. Germline values: CDR1 SQVTM, CDR2 ANQGSEA. This CDR3 is built from 12 residues. CDR3 coding DNA: TGCAGCGTCGTACATACAAGTAATCAAGCTTTCTTT. The encoded protein is CSVVHTSNQAFF.

The V and J genes are TRBV10-3 and TRBJ1-1; TRBD1 matches at 7 bases. J lost 12 bases, V lost 2 bases, and 12 bases had no gene match. The CDR3 has 14 residues. Germline lookup yields CDR1 ENHRY and CDR2 SYGVKD. For the CDR3, the DNA is TGTGCCATCAGTGAGGGAGGACAGGAGAGTAAAACTTTCTTT. Amino acids: CAISEGGQESKTFF.